These T cell receptor beta chains were read from a single sample in a study of blood T cell repertoires in COVID-19. The table came from immunoSEQ multiplex PCR; TCRdb's copy has only in-frame clones and leaves some out. In the table there are roughly 43,000 clones, roughly 91% of which are singletons. Sequenced: peripheral blood. The source is a human donor in a cohort sampled during active COVID-19. Each CDR3 is given with its conserved first and last residue. D genes are given only for firm matches. Not every row has a clone size; where given, it reads once, few, many or a size class.

D	length	V	J	size	DNA	CDR3
TRBD2	17	TRBV27	TRBJ2-1	once	TGTGCCAGCAGTATCTTTAGCGGGAGCAACACCTACAATGAGCAGTTCTTC	CASSIFSGSNTYNEQFF
-	19	TRBV27	TRBJ1-2	-	TGTGCCAGCAGTTTAACACGGTTGGGGAATGGAGGCCCTAACTATGGCTACACCTTC	CASSLTRLGNGGPNYGYTF
-	14	TRBV6-6	TRBJ2-7	few	TGTGCCAGCAGTTATAGCGAGCAAGGGTACGAGCAGTACTTC	CASSYSEQGYEQYF
-	13	TRBV6-5	TRBJ2-7	-	TGTGCCAGCAATATAGCGGTAGCCTACGAGCAGTACTTC	CASNIAVAYEQYF
TRBD2	18	TRBV5-1	TRBJ2-1	-	TGCGCCAGCAGCGGAGGGCTAGCGGTGAAGAGCTCCTACAATGAGCAGTTCTTC	CASSGGLAVKSSYNEQFF
TRBD1	14	TRBV7-8	TRBJ2-5	-	TGTGCCAGCAGCTCCGGGACAGGGACAGAGACCCAGTACTTC	CASSSGTGTETQYF
-	13	TRBV5-1	TRBJ2-5	-	TGCGCCAGCAGCCCCGGAGACCAAGAGACCCAGTACTTC	CASSPGDQETQYF
-	12	TRBV6-5	TRBJ1-2	once	TGTGCCAGCAGTCCAGGGAACTATGGCTACACCTTC	CASSPGNYGYTF
-	14	TRBV3-1/TRBV3-2	TRBJ1-6	-	TGTGCCAGCAGCCAAGAGCAGGGAAATTCACCCCTCCACTTT	CASSQEQGNSPLHF
-	14	TRBV7-3	TRBJ2-7	-	TGTGCCAGCAGCCCGTCGAGGGATGTCTACGAGCAGTACTTC	CASSPSRDVYEQYF
-	15	TRBV7-9	TRBJ2-7	-	TGTGCCAGCAGCTTAGCGCAGGCCCCCCTCTACGAGCAGTACTTC	CASSLAQAPLYEQYF
-	14	TRBV3-1/TRBV3-2	TRBJ2-7	-	TGTGCCAGCAGCCCGGTGGCAGGGATGTACGAGCAGTACTTC	CASSPVAGMYEQYF
-	16	TRBV11-2	TRBJ2-7	-	TGTGCCAGCAGCTTAGATATTCCAGGGCCAACCTACGAGCAGTACTTC	CASSLDIPGPTYEQYF
TRBD1	16	TRBV3-1/TRBV3-2	TRBJ1-1	-	TGTGCCAGCAGCCCCCTTCTGTGGACAGGGAACACTGAAGCTTTCTTT	CASSPLLWTGNTEAFF
-	15	TRBV6-5	TRBJ2-7	-	TGTGCCAGCCGTAATGATCGGTCCCAAATCTACGAGCAGTACTTC	CASRNDRSQIYEQYF
-	15	TRBV10-3	TRBJ2-3	-	TGTGCCATCAGTGAGACAGGAGGACAGACAGATACGCAGTATTTT	CAISETGGQTDTQYF
-	13	TRBV27	TRBJ2-1	-	TGTGCCACACAGGGTAATGTAGGCAATGAGCAGTTCTTC	CATQGNVGNEQFF
-	16	TRBV3-1/TRBV3-2	TRBJ1-3	-	TGTGCCAGCAGCTCCCGACAGAGCTTCTCTGGAAACACCATATATTTT	CASSSRQSFSGNTIYF
-	14	TRBV18	TRBJ2-2	-	TGTGCCAGCCGACAATATAGGGGCACCGGGGAGCTGTTTTTT	CASRQYRGTGELFF
TRBD2	17	TRBV5-1	TRBJ2-1	-	TGCGCCAGCAGTTTGGGGGCTAGCGGGCCAACGTACAATGAGCAGTTCTTC	CASSLGASGPTYNEQFF
TRBD2	16	TRBV18	TRBJ2-1	-	TGTGCCAGCTCACCACCCCGGACTAGCGGGTATAATGAGCAGTTCTTC	CASSPPRTSGYNEQFF
-	12	TRBV19	TRBJ1-5	few	TGTGCCACTAACGAGGGGGATCAGCCCCAGCATTTT	CATNEGDQPQHF
TRBD2	15	TRBV4-2	TRBJ2-1	few	TGTGCCAGCAGCCAAGATTACGGGACTAGTATTGAGCAGTTCTTC	CASSQDYGTSIEQFF
TRBD2	14	TRBV11-1	TRBJ2-1	-	TGTGCCAGCAGCTATAGCGGGGGGTACGGTGAGCAGTTCTTC	CASSYSGGYGEQFF
TRBD2	16	TRBV3-1/TRBV3-2	TRBJ2-1	-	TGTGCCAGCAGCTTGGGCCTAGCGGGAGGGCCCGATGAGCAGTTCTTC	CASSLGLAGGPDEQFF
-	15	TRBV14	TRBJ2-3	-	TGTGCCAGCAGCCAAGCCCTTCCGCGGCAGGATACGCAGTATTTT	CASSQALPRQDTQYF
TRBD2	16	TRBV27	TRBJ2-7	once	TGTGCCAGCAGTTCTTCACTAGCGGGAGGGCCGTACGAGCAGTACTTC	CASSSSLAGGPYEQYF
-	14	TRBV9	TRBJ2-5	-	TGTGCCAGCAGCGAAGGGGTGCGGCAAGAGACCCAGTACTTC	CASSEGVRQETQYF
-	15	TRBV6-5	TRBJ2-3	-	TGTGCCAGCAGACCCCCCGGGCAGGGGTCGGATACGCAGTATTTT	CASRPPGQGSDTQYF
-	17	TRBV3-1/TRBV3-2	TRBJ2-7	-	TGTGCCAGCAGCCAAGATCTCGGAATAGCGAGAACCTACGAGCAGTACTTC	CASSQDLGIARTYEQYF
-	16	TRBV2	TRBJ2-2	-	TGTGCCAGCACAGACACAGGAACAACTAACACCGGGGAGCTGTTTTTT	CASTDTGTTNTGELFF
TRBD1	15	TRBV5-1	TRBJ2-7	-	TGCGCCAGCAGCTACGGACAGGGAGGAGGAAGCGAGCAGTACTTC	CASSYGQGGGSEQYF
-	11	TRBV6-5	TRBJ1-1	-	TGTGCCAGCAGGTTCTCAGGGGAAGCTTTCTTT	CASRFSGEAFF
-	17	TRBV7-9	TRBJ1-1	-	TGTGCCAGCAGCAGGAACGTCCGTAAAGGGGCGAACACTGAAGCTTTCTTT	CASSRNVRKGANTEAFF
-	14	TRBV7-9	TRBJ2-3	-	TGTGCCAGCAGCCCCCGGGGGGCCACAGATACGCAGTATTTT	CASSPRGATDTQYF
TRBD1	14	TRBV18	TRBJ1-2	-	TGTGCCAGCTCACCACTCGACAGGGACTATGGCTACACCTTC	CASSPLDRDYGYTF
TRBD2	14	TRBV27	TRBJ2-7	-	TGTGCCAGCAGCCAGGGACTAGCCCTTTACGAGCAGTACTTC	CASSQGLALYEQYF
-	17	TRBV11-2	TRBJ2-7	-	TGTGCCAGCAGCTTATTCTTGGCGGCGGGTGGGGAGCACGAGCAGTACTTC	CASSLFLAAGGEHEQYF
TRBD2	12	TRBV2	TRBJ2-7	-	TGTGCCAGCAGTGGGCTAGCGGGCGAGCAGTACTTC	CASSGLAGEQYF
-	15	TRBV7-9	TRBJ2-2	-	TGTGCCAGCAGGGGAGACGGGTCCACTGCCGGGGAGCTGTTTTTT	CASRGDGSTAGELFF
-	15	TRBV11-3	TRBJ2-5	-	TGTGCCAGCAGCTTAGCCAGACAGCCGAAAGAGACCCAGTACTTC	CASSLARQPKETQYF
TRBD2	14	TRBV30	TRBJ2-7	few	TGTGCCTGGGGGACTAGCGGGGGGCCCTACGAGCAGTACTTC	CAWGTSGGPYEQYF
-	16	TRBV5-1	TRBJ2-1	-	TGCGCCAGCAGAACCTCAGGGGTGTACACCTACAATGAGCAGTTCTTC	CASRTSGVYTYNEQFF